This entry is about one TCR beta chain. These data come from a study of PD-1 blockade in classical Hodgkin lymphoma. Relapse after autologous stem cell transplantation occurred in every patient, and brentuximab vedotin exposure varied. CDR1 is GTSNPN, CDR2 SVGIG, per germline (reference sequence). The CDR3 has 12 residues. Trimming cost V 4 bases and J 0 bases, with 6 bases left between them. Data came from immunoSEQ multiplex PCR; TCRdb stores just in-frame clones and leaves some out. This table has approximately 59,000 clones, around 93% appearing once. The chain links TRBV30 to TRBJ1-2; no clear D. The sequencing here drew on peripheral blood mononuclear cells (PBMCs), taken before the second cycle of nivolumab. This clonotype was obtained from a human donor with classical Hodgkin lymphoma. In nucleotides, the CDR3 is TGTGCCTGGACAGGAACTAACTATGGCTACACCTTC. Protein sequence: CAWTGTNYGYTF.